This TCR beta chain was captured in a study of response to subunit inactivated influenza vaccine (dated by TCRdb to between 2017 and 2018). About the investigation overall: Deep quantitative profiling of the T cell receptor repertoire was used in the study to follow responses to a trivalent subunit inactivated influenza vaccine. Beyond this particular receptor, the publication reports: It was suggested by the authors that each seasonal influenza vaccination may recruit only a limited number of new T cells.

The table lists this clonotype with a few counts. The antigen this receptor binds is unknown. No base qualities exist here, and no much larger clone lies one base off it. The receptor library was made with RT-PCR. Sequencing relied on an Illumina HiSeq 2500. The raw public data were reprocessed by TCRdb itself: fastp quality trimming at Q25, MiXCR clonotype calling, in-frame beta chains only. Records with the same CDR3 protein are collapsed into one entry carrying the most frequent genes and DNA. Within this sample are 650,000 to 850,000 distinct CDR3 sequences, with approximately 13% of them counted one time only. Less than 9% of the sample belongs to the ten largest clones. From cysteine to phenylalanine, the CDR3 is 14 amino acids long. The DNA shown is the 42-base CDR3, in frame from base 1. Trimming leaves V shorter by 3 bases and J shorter by 6 bases, with the junction holding 6 bases beyond the gene matches. For CDR1 and CDR2, the germline V gene lists KGHSH and LQKENI.

Recombination joined TRBV18 with TRBJ2-7, and TRBD1 matches 9 of the central bases. This sample comprised PBMCs from blood, obtained 14 to 15 days before vaccination. This TCR was recovered from a man aged 45-65 years who received an inactivated influenza vaccine. Donor details come from another sample of the same person, matched by shared clones. CDR3 reads: CASSPGTGLREQYF. The base sequence is TGTGCCAGCTCACCCGGGACAGGGCTGCGCGAGCAGTACTTC. Joined to the reference TRBV18 and TRBJ2-7 proteins, this CDR3 gives the full variable domain: NAGVMQNPRHLVRRRGQEARLRCSPMKGHSHVYWYRQLPEEGLKFMVYLQKENIIDESGMPKERFSAEFPKEGPSILRIQQVVRGDSAAYFCASSPGTGLREQYFGPGTRLTVT.